Listed here are 14 T cell receptor beta chains from one sample, sequenced in a study of T cells in localized non-small cell lung cancer. TCRdb keeps only in-frame clones here, not all; method: immunoSEQ multiplex PCR. Of approximately 65,000 clones detected, roughly 80% appear once; the ten largest clones hold around 4.8%. The specimen was PBMCs, collected before any cancer treatment. These TCRs come from a man aged 35-75 years with stage II lung adenocarcinoma.

The rearrangement links TRBV4-1 to TRBJ1-2, with TRBD1 identical over 10 bases. Germline V lookup: CDR1 MGHRA, CDR2 YSYEKL. The trim removed 1 base at V and 5 bases at J, leaving 4 bases unmatched. The CDR3 has 15 amino acids. CDR3 sequence: CASSQGQGAQYGYTF. The CDR3 DNA reads as TGCGCCAGCAGCCAAGGACAGGGGGCGCAATATGGCTACACCTTC.

The chain links TRBV19 to TRBJ1-5; a possible D gene is TRBD1 (5 bases). This CDR3 region has 14 residues. Germline-derived CDR1 and CDR2 are LNHDA and SQIVND (reference sequence). The V end was cut by 3 bases, the J end by 3 bases, with 9 bases between. CDR3 sequence (DNA): TGTGCCAGTAGTATCAATGGGGCCAATCAGCCCCAGCATTTT. Protein sequence: CASSINGANQPQHF.

This clone came up once. The chain couples TRBV11-2 to TRBJ1-1, with D maybe TRBD1 (6 bases). Germline V gene sequence: CDR1 SGHAT, CDR2 FQNNGV. Trimming removed 5 bases at V and 12 bases at J, with 16 bases between. The CDR3 covers 12 residues. The CDR3 spells CASSPPTGNTFF. The CDR3 nucleotides are TGTGCCAGCAGCCCCCCCACAGGGAACACTTTCTTT. Filled out from reference TRBV11-2 and TRBJ1-1, the complete variable domain reads EAGVAQSPRYKIIEKRQSVAFWCNPISGHATLYWYQQILGQGPKLLIQFQNNGVVDDSQLPKDRFSAERLKGVDSTLKIQPAKLEDSAVYLCASSPPTGNTFFGQGTRLTVV.

Regarding this clone: At one end, the junction sequence differs from germline, possibly due to a read error. The CDR3 spells CASGLGMGGPSGDEQFF. DNA of the CDR3: TGTGCTAGTGGGTTGGGGATGGGTGGTCCTTCTGGGGATGAGCAGTTCTTC. This chain joins TRBV12-5 and TRBJ2-1; the D is unclear. Germline CDR1 is LGHNT and CDR2 is FRNRAP. The CDR3 is 17 amino acids.

The genes are TRBV4-1 and TRBJ1-2, with D possibly TRBD1 on 5 matching bases. The CDR3 extends over 18 amino acids. V lost 3 bases and J 0 bases, leaving 20 bases between the germline ends. Germline CDR1 is MGHRA and CDR2 is YSYEKL. The CDR3, as DNA: TGCGCCAGCAGCCATCGGGGGACCACGAGGACCGCTAACTATGGCTACACCTTC. Protein sequence: CASSHRGTTRTANYGYTF.

The chain links TRBV19 to TRBJ2-2; maybe TRBD2 (7 bases). The CDR3 totals 17 residues. The V end was cut by 3 bases, the J end by 2 bases, with 16 bases between. The germline V gene encodes CDR1 LNHDA and CDR2 SQIVND (reference sequence). DNA of the CDR3: TGTGCCAGTAGTATCGCGGGGGCGAAGGTCAACACCGGGGAGCTGTTTTTT. Translation: CASSIAGAKVNTGELFF.

The V gene is TRBV5-4, the J gene TRBJ2-1; 12 bases agree with TRBD2. The V and J ends lost 4 bases and 7 bases, in that order; junction bases with no gene match: 12. Germline V gene lookup returns CDR1 SGHNT and CDR2 YYREEE (reference sequence). The CDR3 is 17 residues long. CDR3: CASSQGGTSGLINEQFF. In DNA form, the CDR3 reads TGTGCCAGCAGCCAAGGGGGGACTAGCGGGTTGATTAATGAGCAGTTCTTC.

This clone was counted a single time. The V gene is TRBV6-1, the J gene TRBJ1-2; D unclear. V lost 9 bases and J 4 bases, leaving 12 bases between the germline ends. The germline CDR1 and CDR2 sequences are MNHNS and SASEGT. CDR3 size: 12 residues. CDR3 in amino acids: CASVEDLYGYTF. CDR3 sequence (DNA): TGTGCCAGTGTTGAGGACCTCTATGGCTACACCTTC.

The rearrangement links TRBV4-3 to TRBJ2-2; D is perhaps TRBD2 (5 bases). The CDR3 totals 17 residues. CDR1 and CDR2 (germline): LGHNA, YSLEER. Between the trimmed V and J ends, which lost 0 bases and 3 bases, there was a span of 14 bases. CDR3: CASSQDQTGRDTGELFF. The DNA for the CDR3 is TGCGCCAGCAGCCAAGATCAAACGGGAAGGGACACCGGGGAGCTGTTTTTT.

This chain links TRBV4-1 with TRBJ1-5; no clear D gene. CDR1 is MGHRA, CDR2 YSYEKL, per germline. The CDR3 loop spans 16 amino acids. V lost 0 bases to trimming and J lost 0 bases, with 9 bases between them. The CDR3 here is CASSQDPGTSNQPQHF. CDR3 coding DNA: TGCGCCAGCAGCCAAGATCCGGGAACTAGCAATCAGCCCCAGCATTTT.

The gene calls are TRBV27 and TRBJ2-7; D remains ambiguous. This CDR3 contains 13 residues. CDR1 is MNHEY, CDR2 SMNVEV, per germline (reference sequence). Trimming shortened V by 0 bases and J by 7 bases, and 10 bases separated the two germline ends. The DNA of the CDR3 is TGTGCCAGCAGTTTATCCAGCCCCCGAGAGCAGTACTTC. Its protein product is CASSLSSPREQYF.

The CDR3 is CSSTPGAGEQFF. CDR3 nucleotide sequence: TGCAGCTCCACCCCGGGAGCTGGTGAGCAGTTCTTC. V gene TRBV29-1 combines with J gene TRBJ2-1; D perhaps matches TRBD2 (6 bases). CDR1 and CDR2 from the germline V gene are SQVTM and ANQGSEA. The CDR3 totals 12 residues. Trimming stripped 8 bases from V and 9 bases from J, with 17 bases between.

The V gene is TRBV14, the J gene TRBJ2-7, with D perhaps matching TRBD1 (7 bases). V gave up 0 bases and J gave up 7 bases, with 19 bases separating them. From germline, CDR1 is SGHDN and CDR2 FVKESK. The CDR3 loop spans 16 amino acids. In nucleotides, the CDR3 is TGTGCCAGCAGCCAAGATCCTGGGGGGACAGTACGGGAGCAGTACTTC. Translation: CASSQDPGGTVREQYF.

V is TRBV19 and J is TRBJ2-5; D might be TRBD2 (5 bases). V was clipped by 4 bases and J by 1 base, with 13 bases between them. The CDR3 extends over 15 amino acids. CDR1 LNHDA and CDR2 SQIVND come from the germline V gene (reference sequence). CDR3 coding DNA: TGTGCCAGTAGTAGGGGAGACACTATCCAAGAGACCCAGTACTTC. Its translation is CASSRGDTIQETQYF.